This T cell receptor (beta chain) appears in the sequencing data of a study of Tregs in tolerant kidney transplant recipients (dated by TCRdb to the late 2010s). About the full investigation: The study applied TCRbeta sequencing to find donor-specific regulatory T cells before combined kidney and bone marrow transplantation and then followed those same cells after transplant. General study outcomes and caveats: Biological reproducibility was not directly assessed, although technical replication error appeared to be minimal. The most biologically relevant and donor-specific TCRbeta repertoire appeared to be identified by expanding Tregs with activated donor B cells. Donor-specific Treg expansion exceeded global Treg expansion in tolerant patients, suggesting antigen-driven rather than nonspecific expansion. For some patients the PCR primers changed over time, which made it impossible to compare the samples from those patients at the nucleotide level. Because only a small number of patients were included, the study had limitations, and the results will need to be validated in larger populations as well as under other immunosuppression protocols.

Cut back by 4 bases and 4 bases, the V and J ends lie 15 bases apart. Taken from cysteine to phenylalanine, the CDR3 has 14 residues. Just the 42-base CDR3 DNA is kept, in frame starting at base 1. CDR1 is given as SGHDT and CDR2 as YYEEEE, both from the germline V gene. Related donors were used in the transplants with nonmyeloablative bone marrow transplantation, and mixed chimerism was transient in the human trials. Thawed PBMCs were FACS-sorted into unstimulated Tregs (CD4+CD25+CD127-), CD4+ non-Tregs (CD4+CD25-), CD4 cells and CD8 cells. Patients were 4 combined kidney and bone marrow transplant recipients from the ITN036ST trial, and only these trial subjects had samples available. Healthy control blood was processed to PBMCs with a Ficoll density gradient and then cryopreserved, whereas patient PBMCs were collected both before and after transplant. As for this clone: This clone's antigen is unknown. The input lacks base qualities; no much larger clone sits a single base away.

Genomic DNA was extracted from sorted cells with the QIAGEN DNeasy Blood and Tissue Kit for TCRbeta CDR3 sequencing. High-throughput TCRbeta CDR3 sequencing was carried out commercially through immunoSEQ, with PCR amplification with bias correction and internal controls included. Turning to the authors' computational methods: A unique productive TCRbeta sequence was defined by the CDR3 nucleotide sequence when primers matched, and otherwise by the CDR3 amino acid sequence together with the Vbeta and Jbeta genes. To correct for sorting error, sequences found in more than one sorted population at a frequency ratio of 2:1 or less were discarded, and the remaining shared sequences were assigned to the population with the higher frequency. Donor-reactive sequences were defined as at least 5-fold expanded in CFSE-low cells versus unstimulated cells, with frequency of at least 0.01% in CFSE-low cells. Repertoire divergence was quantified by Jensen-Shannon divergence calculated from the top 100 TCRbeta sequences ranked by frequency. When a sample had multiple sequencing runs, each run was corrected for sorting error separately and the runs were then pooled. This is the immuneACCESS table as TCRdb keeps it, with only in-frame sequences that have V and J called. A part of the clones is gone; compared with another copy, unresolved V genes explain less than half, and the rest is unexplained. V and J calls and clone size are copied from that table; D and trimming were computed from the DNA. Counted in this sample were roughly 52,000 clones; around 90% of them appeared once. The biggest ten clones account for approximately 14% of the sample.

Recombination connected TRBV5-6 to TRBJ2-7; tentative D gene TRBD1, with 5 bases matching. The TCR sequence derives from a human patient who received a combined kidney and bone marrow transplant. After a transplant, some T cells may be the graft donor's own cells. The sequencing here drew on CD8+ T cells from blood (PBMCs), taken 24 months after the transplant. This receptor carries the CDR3 CASSPRFRDYEQYF. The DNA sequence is TGTGCCAGCAGCCCCCGTTTCAGGGATTACGAGCAGTACTTC.